This passage covers 32 T cell receptor beta chains from one sample sequenced in a study of T cells in tuberculosis listed by TCRdb under 2018. Receptor libraries were prepared by the immunoSEQ multiplex PCR assay. TCRdb re-hosts the immuneACCESS table, in-frame sequences only. Its copies lack some clones; in the studies checked, an unresolved V gene accounts for under half of them, and the cause for the rest is not known. Within this sample are around 43,000 clones, with about 95% of them counted one time only. Of the sample, about 3.7% falls within the top ten clones. The sequenced sample consisted of PBMCs. The source of these receptors is a donor aged 10-30 years with latent tuberculosis or without tuberculosis infection.

The chain uses TRBV28 and TRBJ1-6; D gene unclear. Deletions cut 8 bases from V and 0 bases from J, with 14 bases between. Looked up from germline, CDR1 is MDHEN and CDR2 is SYDVKM. This CDR3 contains 16 residues. In DNA, the CDR3 is TGTGCCAGCGGTTCGAGATGGAGCTCCTATAATTCACCCCTCCACTTT. It yields the protein CASGSRWSSYNSPLHF. Full variable domain (remainder filled in from reference TRBV28 and TRBJ1-6): DVKVTQSSRYLVKRTGEKVFLECVQDMDHENMFWYRQDPGLGLRLIYFSYDVKMKEKGDIPEGYSVSREKKERFSLILESASTNQTSMYLCASGSRWSSYNSPLHFGNGTRLTVT.

The rearrangement links TRBV5-1 to TRBJ1-2; a weak D match, TRBD1 (5 bases). The CDR3 spans 12 residues. V was shortened by 5 bases and J by 4 bases, with 9 bases between the two germline ends. Germline CDR1 and CDR2: SGHRS and YFSETQ. Here the CDR3 DNA reads TGCGCCAGCAGAAGGGGTGGCTATGGCTACACCTTC. Protein product: CASRRGGYGYTF.

The V and J genes are TRBV10-3 and TRBJ2-1; 8 nucleotides line up with TRBD1. Trimming cost V 4 bases and J 8 bases; bases outside gene matches: 10. The CDR3 loop spans 15 amino acids. Per the germline V gene, CDR1 is ENHRY and CDR2 is SYGVKD. The CDR3 DNA reads as TGTGCCATCAGTGGAGGGACAGGTCGCTCCGATGAGCAGTTCTTC. Translated, it gives CAISGGTGRSDEQFF.

The V gene is TRBV21-1, the J gene TRBJ2-1; whether TRBD1, the table's D call, matches the DNA was not checked. TRBV21-1 is labeled a pseudogene. The CDR3 sequence is 19 residues long. The CDR3 nucleotides read TGTGCCAGCAGCGGAAACCTTAGGGACAGGGGAAGATGGAACAATGAGCAGTTCTTC. This sequence encodes CASSGNLRDRGRWNNEQFF.

This chain connects TRBV11-2 to TRBJ1-1; TRBD1 might be the D (5 bases). The CDR3 loop spans 17 amino acids. Germline V gives CDR1 SGHAT, CDR2 FQNNGV. Trimming shortened V by 5 bases and J by 2 bases, and 21 bases separated the two germline ends. DNA for the CDR3: TGTGCCAGCAGCCGCATCTCATTGACAGTTACCAACACTGAAGCTTTCTTT. Residues: CASSRISLTVTNTEAFF.

This chain uses TRBV4-1 with TRBJ2-3; 9 bases are shared with TRBD1. CDR3 length equals 17 residues. In germline, CDR1 is MGHRA, CDR2 YSYEKL. V trimming: 0 bases; J trimming: 5 bases; junction bases outside the gene matches: 9. The CDR3 region has the DNA TGCGCCAGCAGCCAAGAGGAGGACAGGGGTCGGAGAGATACGCAGTATTTT. Translated, it gives CASSQEEDRGRRDTQYF.

The V call is TRBV4-1, the J call TRBJ1-4; D ambiguous. CDR1 is MGHRA, CDR2 YSYEKL, per germline. This CDR3 region has 12 residues. V lost 7 bases to trimming and J lost 0 bases, with 3 bases between them. The CDR3 coding sequence is TGCGCCAGCACCACAACTAATGAAAAACTGTTTTTT. Residues: CASTTTNEKLFF.

The gene calls are TRBV5-6 and TRBJ2-7; the D gene is possibly TRBD1 (6 bases). The CDR3 has 13 residues. The V and J ends lost 4 bases and 5 bases respectively, with 13 bases between them. From germline, CDR1 is SGHDT and CDR2 YYEEEE. The CDR3 bases are TGTGCCAGCAGCGGGGACACGTATAACGAGCAGTACTTC. Residues: CASSGDTYNEQYF.

This chain joins TRBV7-8 and TRBJ1-1; a possible D gene is TRBD1 (6 bases). There are 15 residues in the CDR3. Germline CDR1 and CDR2: SGHVS and FQNEAQ. V shed 0 bases and J shed 8 bases, with 16 bases lying between them. The CDR3 spells CASSLAAGASSEAFF. In nucleotides, the CDR3 is TGTGCCAGCAGCTTAGCAGCAGGGGCCTCCAGCGAAGCTTTCTTT.

The rearrangement links TRBV19 to TRBJ1-1; D might be TRBD1 (5 bases). Trimming removed 2 bases from V and 5 bases from J, with 9 bases in between. This CDR3 spans 13 amino acids. The V gene's germline CDR1 is LNHDA and CDR2 SQIVND (reference sequence). CDR3 protein: CASSIWGETEAFF. For the CDR3, the DNA is TGTGCCAGTAGTATATGGGGGGAAACTGAAGCTTTCTTT.

This chain links TRBV30 with TRBJ1-1, with a weak D call TRBD1 (5 bases). Germline V gene sequence: CDR1 GTSNPN, CDR2 SVGIG (reference sequence). CDR3 size: 12 residues. Trimming pared 3 bases from V and 5 bases from J, leaving 10 bases between. CDR3 DNA: TGTGCCTGGAGCCTGGGGGGTACTGAAGCTTTCTTT. Protein product: CAWSLGGTEAFF.

The chain combines TRBV7-9 with TRBJ1-2, with D tentatively TRBD1 (5 bases). This CDR3 is built from 16 residues. Germline V CDR1 and CDR2: SEHNR, FQNEAQ (reference sequence). V lost 2 bases to trimming and J lost 1 base, with 14 bases between them. CDR3 loop: CASSLLAPRDNYGYTF. In DNA form, the CDR3 reads TGTGCCAGCAGCTTACTGGCGCCCAGGGATAACTATGGCTACACCTTC.

The V gene is TRBV27, the J gene TRBJ1-1; D is uncertain. Germline CDR1 and CDR2: MNHEY and SMNVEV (reference sequence). V lost 6 bases, J lost 1 base, and 9 bases lay in between. The CDR3 totals 13 residues. CDR3 amino acids: CASRWQENTEAFF. The CDR3 region has the DNA TGTGCCAGCAGGTGGCAGGAGAACACTGAAGCTTTCTTT.

The CDR3 spells CASSVQTRYQETQYF. DNA of the CDR3: TGTGCCAGCAGTGTCCAGACCAGGTACCAAGAGACCCAGTACTTC. V gene TRBV28 combines with J gene TRBJ2-5; D not resolved. The CDR3 has 15 amino acids. V was clipped by 5 bases and J by 0 bases, with 13 bases between them. Germline V CDR1 and CDR2: MDHEN, SYDVKM.

This clone showed up just once. V is TRBV7-8 and J is TRBJ2-1; 9 bases fit TRBD2. The CDR3 length is 13 residues. Per germline, CDR1 SGHVS and CDR2 FQNEAQ. The junction had 8 bases not matched to a gene; V was cut back by 5 bases and J by 12 bases. CDR3 sequence reads: CASSPTLAGGQFF. The CDR3 coding sequence is TGTGCCAGCAGCCCGACACTAGCGGGTGGGCAGTTCTTC.

The genes are TRBV27 and TRBJ1-6, with 9 bases fitting TRBD1. This CDR3 comprises 15 residues. Trimming at V came to 4 bases and at J to 8 bases, leaving 6 bases not matched to a gene. Per the germline V gene, CDR1 is MNHEY and CDR2 is SMNVEV (reference sequence). The CDR3 bases are TGTGCCAGCAGTTCCGGACAGGGGATGGATTCACCCCTCCACTTT. It is translated as CASSSGQGMDSPLHF.

The sample holds one count of this clone. V gene TRBV6-5 combines with J gene TRBJ1-2; maybe TRBD1 (6 bases). The CDR3 consists of 13 residues. The germline V gene encodes CDR1 MNHEY and CDR2 SVGAGI. Trimming took 6 bases from V and 10 from J, leaving 18 bases between them. CDR3: CASSRTVGGVYTF. Written as DNA, the CDR3 is TGTGCCAGCAGCCGGACAGTCGGAGGAGTCTACACCTTC.

With respect to this clone: One junction end does not reproduce the germline sequence, and a read error may be involved. The rearrangement uses TRBV28 and TRBJ2-2; D is perhaps TRBD2 (6 bases). CDR3 length equals 13 residues. From germline, CDR1 is MDHEN and CDR2 SYDVKM. The DNA for the CDR3 is TGTGGAGCGGGTGGGCCCAACAGCGGGGAGCTGTTTTTT. Its protein is CGAGGPNSGELFF.

The chain is built from TRBV7-9 and TRBJ1-1; a weak D match, TRBD1 (6 bases). The V gene's germline CDR1 is SEHNR and CDR2 FQNEAQ (reference sequence). The V end lost 0 bases, the J end lost 1 base, and 12 bases lay between the germline ends. The CDR3 is 16 residues long. DNA of the CDR3: TGTGCCAGCAGCTTAGCACGGCGAGGGGGGAACACTGAAGCTTTCTTT. Protein product: CASSLARRGGNTEAFF.

The chain employs TRBV29-1 and TRBJ2-7; 8 bases fit TRBD1. The CDR3 consists of 13 residues. Germline CDR1 is SQVTM and CDR2 is ANQGSEA. V shed 3 bases and J 2 bases; nucleotides not matched to a gene: 3. The CDR3 nucleotides read TGCAGCGTTGAGGGGACAGGCACCTACGAGCAGTACTTC. It is translated as CSVEGTGTYEQYF.

The rearrangement uses TRBV2 and TRBJ1-6; D uncertain. V was trimmed by 7 bases and J by 10 bases, leaving 8 bases between them. CDR3 length equals 11 residues. The germline V gene encodes CDR1 SNHLY and CDR2 FYNNEI. CDR3 in DNA: TGTGCCAGCACCGGGGAATCACCCCTCCACTTT. It encodes CASTGESPLHF. The entire variable domain, with the rest obtained from reference TRBV2 and TRBJ1-6, is as follows: EPEVTQTPSHQVTQMGQEVILRCVPISNHLYFYWYRQILGQKVEFLVSFYNNEISEKSEIFDDQFSVERPDGSNFTLKIRSTKLEDSAMYFCASTGESPLHFGNGTRLTVT.

This chain links TRBV19 with TRBJ1-5; 8 bases fit TRBD1. The CDR3 has 17 amino acids. V lost 5 bases to trimming and J lost 6 bases; unmatched junction nucleotides: 15. Germline lookup yields CDR1 LNHDA and CDR2 SQIVND (reference sequence). The CDR3 DNA follows: TGTGCCAGTAGTGGACAGGGTACCATTACCTCGATTCAGCCCCAGCATTTT. This sequence encodes CASSGQGTITSIQPQHF.

The genes are TRBV5-1 and TRBJ2-1, with TRBD2 matching over 13 bases. This CDR3 has 17 residues. Per germline, CDR1 SGHRS and CDR2 YFSETQ. The junction had 8 bases not matched to a gene; V was cut back by 4 bases and J by 4 bases. This CDR3 is CASSQPLAGGSYNEQFF. CDR3 sequence (DNA): TGCGCCAGCAGCCAACCACTAGCGGGGGGGTCGTACAATGAGCAGTTCTTC.

The chain has TRBV7-9 and TRBJ2-3; D gene ambiguous. Germline CDR1 and CDR2: SEHNR and FQNEAQ (reference sequence). Trimming stripped 10 bases from V and 6 bases from J, with 17 bases between. The CDR3 sequence is 13 residues long. The DNA for the CDR3 is TGTGCCATCCAGACTGGCGATGGGGATACGCAGTATTTT. This encodes CAIQTGDGDTQYF.

The rearrangement uses TRBV7-9 and TRBJ2-7, with 8 nucleotides matching TRBD2. Per germline, CDR1 SEHNR and CDR2 FQNEAQ (reference sequence). The J segment lost 0 bases and the V segment lost 4 bases, leaving 11 bases of the junction unmatched. The CDR3 is 17 residues long. The CDR3 reads CASSSTQASGHSYEQYF. The CDR3 bases are TGTGCCAGCAGCTCTACCCAAGCTAGCGGGCACTCCTACGAGCAGTACTTC.

The rearrangement links TRBV5-6 to TRBJ1-6, with 7 positions matching TRBD1. Germline V gene sequence: CDR1 SGHDT, CDR2 YYEEEE. The CDR3 extends over 15 amino acids. The V gene end was trimmed by 4 bases and the J gene end by 9 bases; junction bases not matched to a gene: 10. In DNA, the CDR3 is TGTGCCAGCAGCGGGGGAACAGGGGTCGGTTCACCCCTCCACTTT. This encodes CASSGGTGVGSPLHF. The variable domain in full, with the rest retrieved from reference TRBV5-6 and TRBJ1-6, is DAGVTQSPTHLIKTRGQQVTLRCSPKSGHDTVSWYQQALGQGPQFIFQYYEEEERQRGNFPDRFSGHQFPNYSSELNVNALLLGDSALYLCASSGGTGVGSPLHFGNGTRLTVT.

V gene TRBV27 combines with J gene TRBJ1-2, with a possible D match to TRBD1 (6 bases). The CDR3 extends over 15 amino acids. The ends were cut back, 0 bases at V and 5 bases at J, with 13 bases in the middle. Germline V gene sequence: CDR1 MNHEY, CDR2 SMNVEV (reference sequence). The DNA for the CDR3 is TGTGCCAGCAGTTTATCCCTCGACAGGACTTATGGCTACACCTTC. As protein: CASSLSLDRTYGYTF.

In its sample, this clone was seen once. The chain employs TRBV11-2 and TRBJ1-1; 8 bases map to TRBD1. The V and J ends lost 5 bases and 2 bases, in that order; junction bases with no gene match: 7. Germline lookup yields CDR1 SGHAT and CDR2 FQNNGV. The CDR3 is 15 amino acids. CDR3 sequence: CASSNRQGRNTEAFF. As DNA, the CDR3 is TGTGCCAGCAGCAACCGACAGGGGAGAAACACTGAAGCTTTCTTT.

The genes are TRBV11-3 and TRBJ2-3; D might be TRBD2 (6 bases). Germline CDR1 is SGHNT and CDR2 is YENEEA. V was clipped by 5 bases and J by 6 bases, with 12 bases between them. The length of the CDR3 is 13 residues. CDR3 DNA sequence: TGTGCCAGCAGCCGAGACCGGGGGGATACGCAGTATTTT. This translates into CASSRDRGDTQYF.

The gene calls are TRBV27 and TRBJ1-2; 12 bases align to TRBD1. With 3 bases clipped from V and 4 bases from J, the junction kept 9 bases outside the gene matches. CDR1 MNHEY and CDR2 SMNVEV come from the germline V gene (reference sequence). The CDR3 covers 17 residues. The CDR3 reads CASSLSRDRGRSYGYTF. In nucleotides, the CDR3 is TGTGCCAGCAGTTTGTCCCGGGACAGGGGGCGCAGCTATGGCTACACCTTC.

The V call is TRBV5-1, the J call TRBJ2-3; D gene ambiguous. V lost 0 bases and J lost 1, with 6 bases in between. The CDR3 extends over 14 amino acids. The germline V gene has CDR1 SGHRS and CDR2 YFSETQ. CDR3 sequence reads: CASSLGRGTDTQYF. The CDR3 DNA sequence: TGCGCCAGCAGCTTGGGCCGCGGCACAGATACGCAGTATTTT.

This chain uses TRBV12-5 with TRBJ2-1; 8 nucleotides match TRBD2. After removal of 2 bases from V and 4 bases from J, the junction contained 4 bases not matched to a gene. The germline CDR1 and CDR2 sequences are LGHNT and FRNRAP. CDR3 length equals 15 residues. The CDR3 DNA is TGTGCTAGTGGTTTGAGCGGGGGACTATACAATGAGCAGTTCTTC. Amino acid sequence: CASGLSGGLYNEQFF.